These 10 T cell receptor beta chains were all obtained from the same sample, sequenced in a study of T cells in Graves' hyperthyroidism and ophthalmopathy. The investigators amplified TCR beta CDR3 regions from RNA transcripts. Carried out on the TCR CDR3, a first-round RT-PCR used the HTBI primer set. TCRdb recomputed calls from the multiplex PCR reads with MiXCR, one row per CDR3 protein. The data contain 660,000 or so distinct CDR3 sequences, roughly 20% of them seen just once; the ten biggest clones take up over 30%. Sequencing was performed on blood. These receptors came from a man aged 30-40 years with Graves' ophthalmopathy.

As DNA, the CDR3 is TGTGCCAGCAGTCCCCGGGACAGTAGGGGAAACACCATATATTTT. Translation: CASSPRDSRGNTIYF. The gene calls are TRBV12-3 or TRBV12-4 and TRBJ1-3; 7 bases agree with TRBD1. With 5 bases clipped from V and 4 bases from J, the junction kept 8 bases outside the gene matches. This CDR3 region has 15 residues.

This clonotype appeared a few times. One end of the junction does not line up with germline, which may come from a read error. The chain combines TRBV15 with TRBJ2-1; 7 bases are a match to TRBD2. Per the germline V gene, CDR1 is LNHNV and CDR2 is YYDKDF (reference sequence). This CDR3 is 15 amino acids long. Written as DNA, the CDR3 is TGTGCCACCAGTAGAGCGGGAAATTTAATAAATGAGCGGTTCTTC. Its translation is CATSRAGNLINERFF.

Details on this clonotype: A much larger clone lies one base from this, so it may be a read error. Here the CDR3 DNA reads TGCAGTGCTAGAGATAGGTTGGGACTAGCGGGAGGGCTCGAGCAGTTCTTC. Translation gives CSARDRLGLAGGLEQFF. The chain employs TRBV20-1 and TRBJ2-1; 16 bases match TRBD2. Per the germline V gene, CDR1 is DFQATT and CDR2 is SNEGSKA (reference sequence). With V trimmed by 0 bases and J by 10 bases, 9 bases remained unmatched. The CDR3 spans 17 residues.

This chain uses TRBV10-3 with TRBJ2-7, with 9 bases fitting TRBD1. The CDR3 totals 14 residues. V was clipped by 6 bases and J by 5 bases; unmatched bases: 8. CDR1 and CDR2 from the germline V gene are ENHRY and SYGVKD. The CDR3 sequence is CAISTGTGTNEQYF. The CDR3 coding sequence is TGTGCCATCAGCACCGGGACAGGGACCAACGAGCAGTACTTC.

This clonotype was recorded a few times. The chain links TRBV28 to TRBJ2-5, with D maybe TRBD2 (6 bases). The CDR3 consists of 15 residues. Trimming cost V 4 bases and J 5 bases, with 17 bases left between them. Germline V CDR1 and CDR2: MDHEN, SYDVKM. The CDR3, as DNA: TGTGCCAGCAGTTCACTTAGCGGACCTCCTGAGACCCAGTACTTC. It translates to CASSSLSGPPETQYF. The full variable domain, with the rest looked up from reference TRBV28 and TRBJ2-5, is DVKVTQSSRYLVKRTGEKVFLECVQDMDHENMFWYRQDPGLGLRLIYFSYDVKMKEKGDIPEGYSVSREKKERFSLILESASTNQTSMYLCASSSLSGPPETQYFGPGTRLLVL.

This clonotype was detected ten times or more. CDR3 region: CASSLTGGTMAFF. CDR3 DNA sequence: TGTGCCAGCAGCTTGACAGGGGGCACGATGGCTTTCTTT. The rearrangement uses TRBV28 and TRBJ1-1, with 10 bases lining up with TRBD1. Germline values: CDR1 MDHEN, CDR2 SYDVKM. The trim removed 6 bases at V and 11 bases at J, leaving 9 bases unmatched. CDR3 length equals 13 residues.

This clonotype was detected only a few times. The V gene is TRBV4-1, the J gene TRBJ2-7, with no clear D. Germline-derived CDR1 and CDR2 are MGHRA and YSYEKL. The CDR3 runs 14 residues. Trimming stripped 1 base from V and 6 bases from J, with 13 bases between. CDR3 sequence: CASSQVGRMSEQYF. CDR3 sequence (DNA): TGCGCCAGCAGCCAAGTTGGCAGGATGAGCGAGCAGTACTTC.

This clonotype was seen only a few times. The chain recombines TRBV2 with TRBJ2-1, with 7 bases fitting TRBD2. V lost 6 bases, J lost 10 bases, and 6 bases stayed unmatched. CDR1 is SNHLY and CDR2 is FYNNEI in the germline V gene. This CDR3 region has 12 residues. The CDR3 protein is CASRVGLDEQFF. CDR3 coding DNA: TGTGCCAGCAGGGTAGGACTAGACGAGCAGTTCTTC. Combining the CDR3 with reference TRBV2 and TRBJ2-1 gives the whole variable domain EPEVTQTPSHQVTQMGQEVILRCVPISNHLYFYWYRQILGQKVEFLVSFYNNEISEKSEIFDDQFSVERPDGSNFTLKIRSTKLEDSAMYFCASRVGLDEQFFGPGTRLTVL.

In this sample, this clonotype turned up a few times. CDR3 sequence: CATSEETGVQPQHF. DNA of the CDR3: TGTGCCACCAGTGAAGAGACAGGGGTCCAGCCCCAGCATTTT. The V call is TRBV24-1, the J call TRBJ1-5; 8 nucleotides align to TRBD1. Germline lookup yields CDR1 KGHDR and CDR2 SFDVKD. The CDR3 extends over 14 amino acids. V was pared by 4 bases and J by 7 bases, with 5 bases of the junction left unmatched.

In this sample, this clonotype turned up a few times. CDR3: CASSLASGKRADTQYF. DNA for the CDR3: TGTGCCAGCAGTTTGGCTAGCGGGAAAAGGGCAGATACGCAGTATTTT. The rearrangement joins TRBV7-9 to TRBJ2-3; 9 bases are shared with TRBD2. The CDR3 has 16 amino acids. From germline, CDR1 is SEHNR and CDR2 FQNEAQ (reference sequence). After removal of 6 bases from V and 4 bases from J, the junction contained 11 bases not matched to a gene.